Given below is one T cell receptor beta chain in context. The sample originates from a study of T cell clones after liver transplantation. TCRdb's table, derived via immunoSEQ multiplex PCR, lists solely in-frame clones and lacks some. The sample contains some 45,000 clones, 85% to 90% of which appear only once. Germline V lookup: CDR1 LNHNV, CDR2 YYDKDF (reference sequence). This CDR3 is 13 amino acids long. V lost 1 base and J lost 7, with 11 bases in between. This chain links TRBV15 with TRBJ2-7; D possibly corresponds to TRBD2 (6 bases). The material was CD4+ T cells from blood, obtained 24 months after liver transplant. This sequence was found in a human patient who received a liver transplant. The graft donor may account for some of the T cells. The CDR3 DNA sequence: TGTGCCACCAGCAGAGGACCGGCGGGGGAGCAGTACTTC. Encoded protein: CATSRGPAGEQYF.